This T cell receptor (beta chain) was observed in a study of T-cell memory formation after mild COVID-19. Overall study context: TCR clusters largely stayed donor specific. Overall study results and limits: While clones contracting from day 15 to 85 were balanced between CD4 and CD8, later expanders leaned CD4+. Mainly in CM and EM were contracting CD4+ clones; CD8+ were in EMRA.

A remark on this clonotype: Its antigen is unidentified.

TCRdb reprocessed the 5' RACE reads via MiXCR and lists one record per CDR3 protein. The profile shows roughly 350,000 distinct CDR3 sequences, 25% to 30% of them singletons. This CDR3 has 15 residues. The V and J ends lost 0 bases and 6 bases, in that order; junction bases with no gene match: 6. Germline V gives CDR1 SGDLS, CDR2 YYNGEE. This sequence joins TRBV9 and TRBJ2-1, with 7 bases lining up with TRBD1. The sequence was obtained from an adult woman who had mild COVID-19 (a few samples of this study predate the infection). Cell type and time point are not known. What was sequenced was PBMCs or a T cell subset sorted from them (not recorded which). The DNA of the CDR3 is TGTGCCAGCAGCGTAGGACAGGGTAACTTCAATGAGCAGTTCTTC. It yields the protein CASSVGQGNFNEQFF.